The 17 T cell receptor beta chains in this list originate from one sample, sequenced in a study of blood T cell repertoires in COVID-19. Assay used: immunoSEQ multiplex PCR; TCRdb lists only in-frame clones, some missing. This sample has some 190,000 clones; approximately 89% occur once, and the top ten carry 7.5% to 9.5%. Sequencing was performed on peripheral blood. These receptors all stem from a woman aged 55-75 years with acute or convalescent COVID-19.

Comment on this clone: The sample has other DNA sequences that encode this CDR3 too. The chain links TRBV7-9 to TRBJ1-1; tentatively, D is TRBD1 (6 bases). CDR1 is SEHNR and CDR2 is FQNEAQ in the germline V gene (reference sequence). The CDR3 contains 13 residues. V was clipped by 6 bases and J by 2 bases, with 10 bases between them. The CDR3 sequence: CASSLQGNTEAFF. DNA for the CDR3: TGTGCCAGCAGTTTACAGGGAAACACTGAAGCTTTCTTT. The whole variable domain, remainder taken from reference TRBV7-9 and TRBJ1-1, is DTGVSQNPRHKITKRGQNVTFRCDPISEHNRLYWYRQTLGQGPEFLTYFQNEAQLEKSRLLSDRFSAERPKGSFSTLEIQRTEQGDSAMYLCASSLQGNTEAFFGQGTRLTVV.

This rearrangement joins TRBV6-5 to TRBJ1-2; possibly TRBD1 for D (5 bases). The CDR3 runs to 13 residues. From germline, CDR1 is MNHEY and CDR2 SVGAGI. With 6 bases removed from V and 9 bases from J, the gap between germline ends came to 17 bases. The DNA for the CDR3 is TGTGCCAGCAGGGAGCAGGGAAAGTGGAGCTACACCTTC. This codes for CASREQGKWSYTF.

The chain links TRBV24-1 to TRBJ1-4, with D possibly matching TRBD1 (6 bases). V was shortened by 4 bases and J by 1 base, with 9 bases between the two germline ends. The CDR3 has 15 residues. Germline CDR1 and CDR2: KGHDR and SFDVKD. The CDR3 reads CATSESRGTNEKLFF. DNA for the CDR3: TGTGCCACCAGTGAGTCCAGGGGAACTAATGAAAAACTGTTTTTT.

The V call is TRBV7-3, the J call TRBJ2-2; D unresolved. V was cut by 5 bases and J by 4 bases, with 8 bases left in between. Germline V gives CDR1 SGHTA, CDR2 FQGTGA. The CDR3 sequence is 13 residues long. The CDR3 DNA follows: TGTGCCAGCAGCCCCTTCGGCACCGGGGAGCTGTTTTTT. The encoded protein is CASSPFGTGELFF.

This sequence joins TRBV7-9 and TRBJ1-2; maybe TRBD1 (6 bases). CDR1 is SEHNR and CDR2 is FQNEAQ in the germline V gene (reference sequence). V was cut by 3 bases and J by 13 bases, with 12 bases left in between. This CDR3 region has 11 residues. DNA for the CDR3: TGTGCCAGCAGCTTGGGAGGGGGACTCACCTTC. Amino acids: CASSLGGGLTF. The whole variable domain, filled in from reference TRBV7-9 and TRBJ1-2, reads DTGVSQNPRHKITKRGQNVTFRCDPISEHNRLYWYRQTLGQGPEFLTYFQNEAQLEKSRLLSDRFSAERPKGSFSTLEIQRTEQGDSAMYLCASSLGGGLTFGSGTRLTVV.

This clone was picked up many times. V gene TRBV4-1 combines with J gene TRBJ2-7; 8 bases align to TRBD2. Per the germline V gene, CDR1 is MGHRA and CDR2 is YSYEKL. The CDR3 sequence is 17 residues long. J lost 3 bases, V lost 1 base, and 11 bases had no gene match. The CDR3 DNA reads TGCGCCAGCAGCCAAGTTGCGGACCTAGCGGGTTTCTACGAGCAGTACTTC. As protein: CASSQVADLAGFYEQYF.

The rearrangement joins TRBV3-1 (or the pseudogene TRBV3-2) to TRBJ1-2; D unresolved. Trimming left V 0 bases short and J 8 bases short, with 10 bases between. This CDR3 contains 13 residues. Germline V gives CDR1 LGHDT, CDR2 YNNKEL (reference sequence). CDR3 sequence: CASSQDYLGGYTF. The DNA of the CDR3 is TGTGCCAGCAGCCAAGATTATCTGGGCGGCTACACCTTC.

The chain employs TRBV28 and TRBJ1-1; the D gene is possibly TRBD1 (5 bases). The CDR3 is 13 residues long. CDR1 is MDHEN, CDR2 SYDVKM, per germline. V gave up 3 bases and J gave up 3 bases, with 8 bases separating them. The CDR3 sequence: CASSLGGDTEAFF. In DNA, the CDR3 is TGTGCCAGCAGTTTGGGGGGGGACACTGAAGCTTTCTTT. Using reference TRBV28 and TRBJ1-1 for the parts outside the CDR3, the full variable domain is DVKVTQSSRYLVKRTGEKVFLECVQDMDHENMFWYRQDPGLGLRLIYFSYDVKMKEKGDIPEGYSVSREKKERFSLILESASTNQTSMYLCASSLGGDTEAFFGQGTRLTVV.

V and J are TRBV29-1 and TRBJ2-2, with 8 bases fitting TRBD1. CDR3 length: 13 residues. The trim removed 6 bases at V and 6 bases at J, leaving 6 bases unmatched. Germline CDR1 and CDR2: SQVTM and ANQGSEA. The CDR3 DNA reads TGCAGCGTGCTAAGGACAGGGCCCGGGGAGCTGTTTTTT. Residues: CSVLRTGPGELFF.

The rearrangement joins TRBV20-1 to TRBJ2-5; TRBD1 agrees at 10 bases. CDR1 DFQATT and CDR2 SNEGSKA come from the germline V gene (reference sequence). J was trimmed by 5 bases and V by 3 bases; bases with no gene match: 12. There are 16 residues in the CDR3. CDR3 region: CSASFRDRGLWETQYF. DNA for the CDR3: TGCAGTGCTAGTTTCAGGGACAGGGGATTGTGGGAGACCCAGTACTTC.

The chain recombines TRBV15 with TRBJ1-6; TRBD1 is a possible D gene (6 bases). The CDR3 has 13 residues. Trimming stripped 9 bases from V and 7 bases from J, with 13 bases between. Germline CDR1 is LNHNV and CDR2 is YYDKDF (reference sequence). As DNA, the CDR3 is TGTGCCACACAGGGTACCAGGAATTCACCCCTCCACTTT. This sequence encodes CATQGTRNSPLHF. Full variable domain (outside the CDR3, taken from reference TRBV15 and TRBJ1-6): DAMVIQNPRYQVTQFGKPVTLSCSQTLNHNVMYWYQQKSSQAPKLLFHYYDKDFNNEADTPDNFQSRRPNTSFCFLDIRSPGLGDTAMYLCATQGTRNSPLHFGNGTRLTVT.

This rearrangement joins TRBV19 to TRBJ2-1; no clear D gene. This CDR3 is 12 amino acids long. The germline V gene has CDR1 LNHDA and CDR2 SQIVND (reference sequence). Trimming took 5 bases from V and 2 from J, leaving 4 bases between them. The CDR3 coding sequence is TGTGCCAGTAGTCTTACCTACAATGAGCAGTTCTTC. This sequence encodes CASSLTYNEQFF. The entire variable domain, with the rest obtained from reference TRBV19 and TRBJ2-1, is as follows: DGGITQSPKYLFRKEGQNVTLSCEQNLNHDAMYWYRQDPGQGLRLIYYSQIVNDFQKGDIAEGYSVSREKKESFPLTVTSAQKNPTAFYLCASSLTYNEQFFGPGTRLTVL.

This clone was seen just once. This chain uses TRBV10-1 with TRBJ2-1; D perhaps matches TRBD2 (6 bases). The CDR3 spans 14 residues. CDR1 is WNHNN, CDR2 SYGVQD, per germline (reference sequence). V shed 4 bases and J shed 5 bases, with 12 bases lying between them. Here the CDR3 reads CASSVSSAHNEQFF. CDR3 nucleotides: TGCGCCAGCAGTGTTTCTAGCGCGCACAATGAGCAGTTCTTC.

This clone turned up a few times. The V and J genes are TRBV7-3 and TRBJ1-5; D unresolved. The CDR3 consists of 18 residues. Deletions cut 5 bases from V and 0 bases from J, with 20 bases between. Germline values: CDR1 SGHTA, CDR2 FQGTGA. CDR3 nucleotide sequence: TGTGCCAGCAGCCAAGACATACTCCCCCGTTATAGCAATCAGCCCCAGCATTTT. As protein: CASSQDILPRYSNQPQHF. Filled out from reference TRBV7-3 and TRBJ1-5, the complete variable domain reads GAGVSQTPSNKVTEKGKYVELRCDPISGHTALYWYRQSLGQGPEFLIYFQGTGAADDSGLPNDRFFAVRPEGSVSTLKIQRTERGDSAVYLCASSQDILPRYSNQPQHFGDGTRLSIL.

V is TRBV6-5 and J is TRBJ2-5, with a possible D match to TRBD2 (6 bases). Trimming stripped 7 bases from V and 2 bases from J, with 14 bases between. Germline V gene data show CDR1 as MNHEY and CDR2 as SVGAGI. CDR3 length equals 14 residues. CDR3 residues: CASMTGRGQETQYF. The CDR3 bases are TGTGCCAGCATGACCGGGAGAGGGCAAGAGACCCAGTACTTC.

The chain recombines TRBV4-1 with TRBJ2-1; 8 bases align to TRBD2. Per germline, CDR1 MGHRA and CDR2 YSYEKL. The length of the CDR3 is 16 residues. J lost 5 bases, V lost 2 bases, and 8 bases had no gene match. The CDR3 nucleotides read TGCGCCAGCAGCCAACCAAAGCGGGAGAGGGACAATGAGCAGTTCTTC. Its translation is CASSQPKRERDNEQFF.

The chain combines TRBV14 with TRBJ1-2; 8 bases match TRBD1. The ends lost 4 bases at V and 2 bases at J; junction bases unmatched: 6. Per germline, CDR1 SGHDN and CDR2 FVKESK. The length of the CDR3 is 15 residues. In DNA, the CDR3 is TGTGCCAGCAGCCTTTGGACAGGGTGGAACTATGGCTACACCTTC. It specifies CASSLWTGWNYGYTF.